This T cell receptor beta chain came from a study of blood T cell repertoires in COVID-19. Sequenced by immunoSEQ multiplex PCR; TCRdb stores in-frame clones only, minus some. Of 110,000 to 150,000 clones in the sample, 80% to 90% were seen once. CDR3 length: 15 residues. V lost 5 bases to trimming and J lost 1 base; unmatched junction nucleotides: 3. CDR1 is MRHNA and CDR2 is SNTAGT in the germline V gene. The chain employs TRBV6-4 and TRBJ2-1, with TRBD2 identical over 9 bases. The sequencing input was peripheral blood. The clonotype originates from a woman aged 45-65 years with acute or convalescent COVID-19. The CDR3 sequence: CASSRSGRSYNEQFF. The CDR3 DNA sequence: TGTGCCAGCAGTCGTAGCGGGAGATCCTACAATGAGCAGTTCTTC.